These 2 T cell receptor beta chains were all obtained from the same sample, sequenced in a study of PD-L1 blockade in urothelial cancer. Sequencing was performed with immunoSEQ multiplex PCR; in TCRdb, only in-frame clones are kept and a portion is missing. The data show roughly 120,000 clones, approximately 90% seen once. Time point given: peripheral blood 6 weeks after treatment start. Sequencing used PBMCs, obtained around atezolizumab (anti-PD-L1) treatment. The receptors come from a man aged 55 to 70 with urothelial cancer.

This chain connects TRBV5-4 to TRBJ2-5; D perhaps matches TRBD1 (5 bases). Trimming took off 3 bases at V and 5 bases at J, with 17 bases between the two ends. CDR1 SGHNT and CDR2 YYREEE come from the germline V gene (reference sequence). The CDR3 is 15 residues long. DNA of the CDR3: TGTGCCAGCAGCTCCGGAGTAGCCAAGGGGGAGACCCAGTACTTC. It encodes CASSSGVAKGETQYF. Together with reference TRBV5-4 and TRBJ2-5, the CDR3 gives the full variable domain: ETGVTQSPTHLIKTRGQQVTLRCSSQSGHNTVSWYQQALGQGPQFIFQYYREEENGRGNFPPRFSGLQFPNYSSELNVNALELDDSALYLCASSSGVAKGETQYFGPGTRLLVL.

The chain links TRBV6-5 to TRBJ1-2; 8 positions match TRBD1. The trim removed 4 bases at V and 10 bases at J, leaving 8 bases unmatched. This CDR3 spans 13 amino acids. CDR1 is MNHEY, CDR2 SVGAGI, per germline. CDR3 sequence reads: CASSSTTGEDYTF. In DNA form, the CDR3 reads TGTGCCAGCAGTTCCACGACAGGGGAGGACTACACCTTC.